The rows below give T cell receptor beta chains drawn from one sample of a study of glioma-infiltrating T cells after dendritic cell vaccination. Libraries were prepared by immunoSEQ multiplex PCR; TCRdb keeps only in-frame clonotypes and omits some of them. The sample includes 50,000 to 55,000 clones, 75% to 90% of them seen just once. The sequencing used blood, collected after dendritic cell vaccination. These receptors were taken from a human donor with glioblastoma. Each CDR3 is given with its conserved first and last residue. Each record gives: J gene, D gene, clone size, V gene, CDR3 DNA, CDR3 protein. The D gene is left open where the match is weak. Clone size is shown for a subset of rows, as once, few, many or a class of expanded clone.

J: TRBJ2-7; D: .; size: .; V: TRBV4-2; DNA: TGTGCCAGCAGCCAAGGGACGGGGACCTACGAGCAGTACTTC; CDR3: CASSQGTGTYEQYF
J: TRBJ2-3; D: .; size: .; V: TRBV19; DNA: TGTGCCAGTAGTAGGTTCTCCCGTGGTAGTTTTGACACAGATACGCAGTATTTT; CDR3: CASSRFSRGSFDTDTQYF
J: TRBJ1-1; D: .; size: .; V: TRBV14; DNA: TGTGCCAGAACGACAGGTTCCGCTGAAGCTTTCTTT; CDR3: CARTTGSAEAFF
J: TRBJ2-5; D: TRBD2; size: .; V: TRBV2; DNA: TGTGCCAGCAGGAGGACTAGCGGGAGTGGAGAGACCCAGTACTTC; CDR3: CASRRTSGSGETQYF
J: TRBJ1-5; D: .; size: .; V: TRBV2; DNA: TGTGCCAGCAGTGAACAAGGGGGAATTGGCAATCAGCCCCAGCATTTT; CDR3: CASSEQGGIGNQPQHF
J: TRBJ2-1; D: TRBD2; size: .; V: TRBV11-2; DNA: TGTGCCAGCAGTCAATCAATAGCGGGAGCATATGGGCAGTTCTTC; CDR3: CASSQSIAGAYGQFF
J: TRBJ2-7; D: TRBD1; size: .; V: TRBV5-4; DNA: TGTGCCAGCAGCTTTGGGGGACAGGGCGATTACGAGCAGTACTTC; CDR3: CASSFGGQGDYEQYF
J: TRBJ2-7; D: TRBD2; size: .; V: TRBV2; DNA: TGTGCCAGTGGGACTAGCGGGAGTTACGAGCAGTACTTC; CDR3: CASGTSGSYEQYF
J: TRBJ1-1; D: .; size: .; V: TRBV4-3; DNA: TGCGCCAGCAGCCAAGTTATTTACAGCACAAACACTGAAGCTTTCTTT; CDR3: CASSQVIYSTNTEAFF
J: TRBJ1-2; D: .; size: .; V: TRBV10-3; DNA: TGTGCCATCTCTGGACATTTCTATGGCTACACCTTC; CDR3: CAISGHFYGYTF
J: TRBJ2-6; D: .; size: once; V: TRBV7-8; DNA: TGTGCCAGCGGTAAGGGGATGGCTGGGGCCAACGTCCTGACTTTC; CDR3: CASGKGMAGANVLTF
J: TRBJ2-3; D: .; size: .; V: TRBV25-1; DNA: TGTGCCAGCAGGAATAGGGGCGACAGCACAGATACGCAGTATTTT; CDR3: CASRNRGDSTDTQYF
J: TRBJ1-1; D: .; size: .; V: TRBV6-5; DNA: TGTGCCAGCAGTTACTCACGGGCCGGGGTCAACACTGAAGCTTTCTTT; CDR3: CASSYSRAGVNTEAFF
J: TRBJ2-2; D: TRBD1; size: .; V: TRBV18; DNA: TGTGCCAGCTCACCGGGGACAGGGGCCACCGGGGAGCTGTTTTTT; CDR3: CASSPGTGATGELFF
J: TRBJ1-2; D: .; size: .; V: TRBV13; DNA: TGTGCCAGCAGCTTATACGTGCCCGGGGGCTACACCTTC; CDR3: CASSLYVPGGYTF
J: TRBJ2-2; D: TRBD1; size: .; V: TRBV30; DNA: TGTGCCTGGACCTACAGGGGGCAAAACACCGGGGAGCTGTTTTTT; CDR3: CAWTYRGQNTGELFF
J: TRBJ1-1; D: .; size: .; V: TRBV7-2; DNA: TGTGCCAGCAGCTTGTTCATGAACACTGAAGCTTTCTTT; CDR3: CASSLFMNTEAFF
J: TRBJ2-7; D: .; size: few; V: TRBV6-6; DNA: TGTGCCAGCAGTCGGACGACAGGGAGGAACTACGAGCAGTACTTC; CDR3: CASSRTTGRNYEQYF
J: TRBJ1-1; D: .; size: .; V: TRBV10-3; DNA: TGTGCCATCAACGGGGGCACTGAAGCTTTCTTT; CDR3: CAINGGTEAFF
J: TRBJ2-7; D: .; size: .; V: TRBV10-3; DNA: TGTGCCATCAAGACAAGGGAGGAGTCCTACGAGCAGTACTTC; CDR3: CAIKTREESYEQYF
J: TRBJ1-1; D: TRBD1; size: .; V: TRBV28; DNA: TGTGCCAGCAGACCGCCGACAGGGGCTTACACTGAAGCTTTCTTT; CDR3: CASRPPTGAYTEAFF
J: TRBJ2-7; D: TRBD1; size: .; V: TRBV27; DNA: TGTGCCAGCAGTTTTACCCAGGGGGCCTACGAGCAGTACTTC; CDR3: CASSFTQGAYEQYF
J: TRBJ2-7; D: TRBD1; size: once; V: TRBV19; DNA: TGTGCCAGCAGACGGGACAGGAGCTCCTACGAGCAGTACTTC; CDR3: CASRRDRSSYEQYF
J: TRBJ2-7; D: .; size: .; V: TRBV27; DNA: TGTGCCAGCAGTCCGGGAGACAGGGTCTCCTACGAGCAGTACTTC; CDR3: CASSPGDRVSYEQYF
J: TRBJ1-4; D: .; size: .; V: TRBV9; DNA: TGTGCCAGCAGCGGAGGGTTCGGGTGGACCCGAGGAGAAAAACTGTTTTTT; CDR3: CASSGGFGWTRGEKLFF
J: TRBJ2-7; D: TRBD2; size: .; V: TRBV7-3; DNA: TGTGCCAGCAGCTTAAGACGGACTAGCGCCTACGAGCAGTACTTC; CDR3: CASSLRRTSAYEQYF
J: TRBJ1-2; D: .; size: .; V: TRBV28; DNA: TGTGCCAGCAGTTCAGGGCTTGTCTATGGCTACACCTTC; CDR3: CASSSGLVYGYTF
J: TRBJ1-2; D: TRBD1; size: .; V: TRBV6-1; DNA: TGTGCCAGCAGTGAATGGGGACAGGGTTCTAACTATGGCTACACCTTC; CDR3: CASSEWGQGSNYGYTF
J: TRBJ2-1; D: .; size: .; V: TRBV19; DNA: TGTGCCAGTAGTATCGGGGACAATGAGCAGTTCTTC; CDR3: CASSIGDNEQFF
J: TRBJ2-1; D: .; size: .; V: TRBV19; DNA: TGTGCCAGTAGTATAGGGGCTAGCGATGAGCAGTTCTTC; CDR3: CASSIGASDEQFF
J: TRBJ2-3; D: .; size: .; V: TRBV27; DNA: TGTGCCCCGGCGGCAGATACGCAGTATTTT; CDR3: CAPAADTQYF